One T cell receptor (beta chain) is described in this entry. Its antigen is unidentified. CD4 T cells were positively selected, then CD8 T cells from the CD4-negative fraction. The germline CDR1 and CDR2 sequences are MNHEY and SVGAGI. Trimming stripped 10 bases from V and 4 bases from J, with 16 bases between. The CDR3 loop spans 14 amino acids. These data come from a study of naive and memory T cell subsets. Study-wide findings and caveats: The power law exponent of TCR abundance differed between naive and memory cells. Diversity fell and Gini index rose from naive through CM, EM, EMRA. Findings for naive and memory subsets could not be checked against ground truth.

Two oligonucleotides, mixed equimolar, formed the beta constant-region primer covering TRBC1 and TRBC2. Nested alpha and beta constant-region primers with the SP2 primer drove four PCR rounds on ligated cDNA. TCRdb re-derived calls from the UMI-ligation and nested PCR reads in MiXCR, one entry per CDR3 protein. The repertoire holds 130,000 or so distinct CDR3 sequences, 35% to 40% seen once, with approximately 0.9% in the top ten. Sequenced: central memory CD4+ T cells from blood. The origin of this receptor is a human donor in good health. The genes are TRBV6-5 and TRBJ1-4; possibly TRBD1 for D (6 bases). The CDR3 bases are TGTGCCACCCGAAGGGGACACAGTAATGAAAAACTGTTTTTT. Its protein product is CATRRGHSNEKLFF.